The 17 T cell receptor beta chains below come from one sample, sequenced in a study of cytomegalovirus exposure and HLA in healthy donors. The study ran its PCR with 60 Vbeta and 13 Jbeta primers. Here immunoSEQ multiplex PCR was the method, and the copy in TCRdb shows in-frame clones only, minus some. The sample consists of roughly 180,000 clones, approximately 78% of them appearing once. Specimen: PBMCs. These receptors all stem from a woman between 18 and 30 years old in good health and CMV-seronegative.

The J gene is TRBJ2-7, the V gene TRBV28; D uncertain. The germline V and J ends were trimmed by 4 bases and 5 bases, with 6 bases remaining between them. The CDR3 contains 11 residues. The germline V gene encodes CDR1 MDHEN and CDR2 SYDVKM. CDR3 DNA: TGTGCCAGCAGTTCCCCCAACGAGCAGTACTTC. Its protein is CASSSPNEQYF.

The chain links TRBV6-1 to TRBJ1-3; 7 bases line up with TRBD1. The CDR3 contains 14 residues. V lost 6 bases, J lost 0 bases, and 2 bases stayed unmatched. Germline CDR1 MNHNS, CDR2 SASEGT. CDR3 sequence: CASRGTDSGNTIYF. The CDR3 DNA sequence: TGTGCCAGCAGGGGGACAGACTCTGGAAACACCATATATTTT.

The V gene is TRBV5-1, the J gene TRBJ1-1, with D tentatively TRBD1 (5 bases). V shed 0 bases and J shed 1 base, with 10 bases lying between them. This CDR3 has 15 residues. Germline values: CDR1 SGHRS, CDR2 YFSETQ. DNA of the CDR3: TGCGCCAGCAGCTTGGCAGGGTACTCGAACACTGAAGCTTTCTTT. This gives the protein CASSLAGYSNTEAFF. Full variable domain (missing parts from reference TRBV5-1 and TRBJ1-1): KAGVTQTPRYLIKTRGQQVTLSCSPISGHRSVSWYQQTPGQGLQFLFEYFSETQRNKGNFPGRFSGRQFSNSRSEMNVSTLELGDSALYLCASSLAGYSNTEAFFGQGTRLTVV.

The chain is built from TRBV28 and TRBJ2-1; D is possibly TRBD2 (5 bases). The V gene's germline CDR1 is MDHEN and CDR2 SYDVKM. V dropped 7 bases and J dropped 1 base, with 11 bases sitting between them. CDR3 length equals 14 residues. CDR3 amino acids: CASTWAGSYNEQFF. The DNA for the CDR3 is TGTGCCAGCACTTGGGCGGGTTCCTACAATGAGCAGTTCTTC.

This rearrangement joins TRBV13 to TRBJ2-6; 7 positions match TRBD2. The CDR3 loop spans 19 amino acids. Germline CDR1 and CDR2: PRHDT and FYEKMQ (reference sequence). The V and J ends lost 5 bases and 0 bases, in that order; junction bases with no gene match: 13. The CDR3 region has the DNA TGTGCCAGCAGCCCTATCTCCGGGACTAAAGACTCTGGGGCCAACGTCCTGACTTTC. Translation: CASSPISGTKDSGANVLTF.

This chain connects TRBV19 to TRBJ1-2; the match to TRBD1 covers 9 bases. V lost 4 bases, J lost 4 bases, and 4 bases stayed unmatched. The CDR3 length is 14 residues. Germline V CDR1 and CDR2: LNHDA, SQIVND (reference sequence). The CDR3 protein is CASSKGQGSYGYTF. DNA for the CDR3: TGTGCCAGTAGTAAGGGACAGGGAAGCTATGGCTACACCTTC.

V gene TRBV7-9 combines with J gene TRBJ2-1; D is possibly TRBD2 (5 bases). This CDR3 comprises 15 residues. Trimming cost V 5 bases and J 0 bases, with 11 bases left between them. Germline CDR1 is SEHNR and CDR2 is FQNEAQ (reference sequence). The CDR3: CASSTTRSSYNEQFF. CDR3 DNA: TGTGCCAGCAGCACTACTAGGAGCTCCTACAATGAGCAGTTCTTC.

V gene TRBV19 combines with J gene TRBJ2-7; 7 bases are a match to TRBD1. The CDR3 is made up of 14 amino acids. Per germline, CDR1 LNHDA and CDR2 SQIVND (reference sequence). V was clipped by 5 bases and J by 3 bases; unmatched bases: 7. Here the CDR3 reads CASSLRAGGYEQYF. CDR3 nucleotide sequence: TGTGCCAGTAGTCTGCGAGCAGGGGGCTACGAGCAGTACTTC.

The rearrangement joins TRBV6-5 to TRBJ1-6; 9 bases agree with TRBD1. Trimming cost V 11 bases and J 7 bases; bases outside gene matches: 3. CDR3 length: 12 residues. The germline gives CDR1 MNHEY, CDR2 SVGAGI. CDR3 coding DNA: TGTGCCTGCGGGACAGGGAATTCACCCCTCCACTTT. Protein: CACGTGNSPLHF.

The gene calls are TRBV6-1 and TRBJ2-1; TRBD2 aligns across 8 bases. The CDR3 has 15 amino acids. Germline V gives CDR1 MNHNS, CDR2 SASEGT. V was pared by 4 bases and J by 2 bases, with 4 bases of the junction left unmatched. The CDR3 loop reads CASSVLRGAYNEQFF. The CDR3 coding sequence is TGTGCCAGCAGTGTCCTGCGGGGGGCCTACAATGAGCAGTTCTTC.

V and J are TRBV18 and TRBJ2-1, with D maybe TRBD1 (5 bases). Trimming removed 1 base at V and 0 bases at J, with 13 bases between. The CDR3 is 17 amino acids. Germline values: CDR1 KGHSH, CDR2 LQKENI. CDR3 nucleotide sequence: TGTGCCAGCTCACCACTAAGACAGCCCGGCTCCTACAATGAGCAGTTCTTC. Protein sequence: CASSPLRQPGSYNEQFF.

This clone was seen just once. This chain links TRBV11-3 with TRBJ2-1; tentatively, D is TRBD2 (6 bases). Germline V gene sequence: CDR1 SGHNT, CDR2 YENEEA. Trimming removed 6 bases from V and 6 bases from J, with 12 bases in between. CDR3 length equals 13 residues. CDR3 sequence: CASRVTSFNEQFF. In DNA form, the CDR3 reads TGTGCCAGCAGGGTGACTAGTTTCAATGAGCAGTTCTTC.

This clone was counted once. At one boundary the junction diverges from the germline segment, which might be a read error. The chain uses TRBV7-7 and TRBJ2-5; no clear D gene. The CDR3 length is 11 residues. CDR1 and CDR2 from the germline V gene are SSHAT and FNYEAQ (reference sequence). In nucleotides, the CDR3 is TGTGCTAGCAGCACGGGAGAGACCCAGTACTTC. It translates to CASSTGETQYF.

The chain joins TRBV5-1 to TRBJ2-1; 8 nucleotides agree with TRBD1. CDR1 and CDR2 (germline): SGHRS, YFSETQ. This CDR3 has 16 amino acids. Trimming at V came to 4 bases and at J to 2 bases, leaving 8 bases not matched to a gene. The CDR3, as DNA: TGCGCCAGCAGCCTCCGACAGGGGAGAACCTACAATGAGCAGTTCTTC. This sequence encodes CASSLRQGRTYNEQFF.

The rearrangement joins TRBV6-6 to TRBJ1-1; D is uncertain. The CDR3 totals 12 residues. Germline V gene lookup returns CDR1 MNHNY and CDR2 SVGAGI (reference sequence). Trimming took 7 bases from V and 10 from J, leaving 16 bases between them. CDR3 coding DNA: TGTGCCAGCACCCTAGGGCGGGAGCGAGCTTTCTTT. Residues: CASTLGRERAFF.

This clone was seen a few times. V gene TRBV5-6 combines with J gene TRBJ1-1, with 10 bases matching TRBD1. The CDR3 has 12 residues. The J segment lost 10 bases and the V segment lost 4 bases, leaving 4 bases of the junction unmatched. Germline CDR1 reads SGHDT; CDR2 reads YYEEEE. CDR3 sequence reads: CASSIRQGAAFF. The CDR3 region has the DNA TGTGCCAGCAGCATCAGACAGGGGGCAGCTTTCTTT. The whole variable domain, filled in from reference TRBV5-6 and TRBJ1-1, reads DAGVTQSPTHLIKTRGQQVTLRCSPKSGHDTVSWYQQALGQGPQFIFQYYEEEERQRGNFPDRFSGHQFPNYSSELNVNALLLGDSALYLCASSIRQGAAFFGQGTRLTVV.

The rearrangement links TRBV7-9 to TRBJ1-1, with D hard to call. Between the trimmed V and J ends, which lost 4 bases and 11 bases, there was a span of 20 bases. The CDR3 runs 14 residues. The germline CDR1 and CDR2 sequences are SEHNR and FQNEAQ (reference sequence). The CDR3, as DNA: TGTGCCAGCAGCTACAGAGAGGGAGTCAACGGGGCTTTCTTT. Amino acid sequence: CASSYREGVNGAFF.